A selection of T cell receptor beta chains follows, all from one sample in a study of blood T cell repertoires in COVID-19. The data were produced by immunoSEQ multiplex PCR, yet TCRdb's version contains in-frame clones alone and is incomplete. The sample includes more than 150,000 clones, around nine tenths of them seen just once. Specimen: peripheral blood. These receptors came from a man aged 35-49 years with active or convalescent COVID-19. Each CDR3 is given with its conserved first and last residue. D genes are given only for firm matches. For some rows the clone size is stated as once, few or many, or as a class when expanded; others skip it.

CDR3 length: 12
clone size: NA
J gene: TRBJ1-1
V gene: TRBV10-3
D gene: NA
CDR3 protein: CAAHEGNTEAFF
CDR3 DNA: TGTGCCGCCCACGAGGGAAACACTGAAGCTTTCTTT

CDR3 length: 13
clone size: NA
J gene: TRBJ1-5
V gene: TRBV29-1
D gene: TRBD1
CDR3 protein: CSVGDRLNQPQHF
CDR3 DNA: TGCAGCGTCGGGGACAGGCTTAATCAGCCCCAGCATTTT

CDR3 length: 12
clone size: NA
J gene: TRBJ2-4
V gene: TRBV7-2
D gene: NA
CDR3 protein: CASSFREGTEYF
CDR3 DNA: TGTGCCAGCAGCTTTAGAGAGGGAACCGAGTACTTC

CDR3 length: 15
clone size: NA
J gene: TRBJ1-6
V gene: TRBV19
D gene: NA
CDR3 protein: CASSIAAGYVSPLHF
CDR3 DNA: TGTGCCAGTAGTATAGCGGCAGGGTATGTTTCACCCCTCCACTTT

CDR3 length: 13
clone size: NA
J gene: TRBJ1-5
V gene: TRBV2
D gene: NA
CDR3 protein: CASSYRSSQPQHF
CDR3 DNA: TGTGCCAGCAGTTACAGGAGTAGTCAGCCCCAGCATTTT

CDR3 length: 15
clone size: NA
J gene: TRBJ2-3
V gene: TRBV19
D gene: TRBD1
CDR3 protein: CASSTGTGGADTQYF
CDR3 DNA: TGTGCCAGTAGTACCGGGACAGGGGGGGCAGATACGCAGTATTTT

CDR3 length: 17
clone size: NA
J gene: TRBJ2-3
V gene: TRBV10-1
D gene: TRBD2
CDR3 protein: CASSEPPLAGGKGTQYF
CDR3 DNA: TGCGCCAGCAGTGAGCCTCCTCTAGCGGGGGGCAAGGGTACGCAGTATTTT

CDR3 length: 17
clone size: NA
J gene: TRBJ1-2
V gene: TRBV9
D gene: TRBD1
CDR3 protein: CASSAGTGGNRWYGYTF
CDR3 DNA: TGTGCCAGCAGCGCTGGGACAGGGGGCAATAGGTGGTATGGCTACACCTTC

CDR3 length: 17
clone size: NA
J gene: TRBJ2-7
V gene: TRBV18
D gene: NA
CDR3 protein: CASSPPGRGTRPYEQYF
CDR3 DNA: TGTGCCAGCTCACCACCCGGACGGGGGACCCGACCCTACGAGCAGTACTTC

CDR3 length: 15
clone size: NA
J gene: TRBJ2-1
V gene: TRBV5-4
D gene: TRBD2
CDR3 protein: CASSVAGGRSNEQFF
CDR3 DNA: TGTGCCAGCAGCGTAGCGGGGGGTCGAAGCAATGAGCAGTTCTTC

CDR3 length: 16
clone size: once
J gene: TRBJ2-1
V gene: TRBV18
D gene: NA
CDR3 protein: CASSAASGGAYNEQFF
CDR3 DNA: TGTGCCAGCTCCGCGGCCAGCGGAGGGGCTTACAATGAGCAGTTCTTC

CDR3 length: 17
clone size: few
J gene: TRBJ2-3
V gene: TRBV5-1
D gene: NA
CDR3 protein: CASSFRGGDDRTDTQYF
CDR3 DNA: TGCGCCAGCAGCTTTAGGGGGGGCGATGACCGCACAGATACGCAGTATTTT

CDR3 length: 16
clone size: once
J gene: TRBJ1-6
V gene: TRBV4-2
D gene: TRBD1
CDR3 protein: CASSRPSTGEASPLHF
CDR3 DNA: TGTGCCAGCAGCCGCCCGTCGACAGGGGAAGCCTCACCCCTCCACTTT

CDR3 length: 18
clone size: few
J gene: TRBJ1-3
V gene: TRBV4-3
D gene: NA
CDR3 protein: CASSQDPTETVAGNTIYF
CDR3 DNA: TGCGCCAGCAGCCAAGATCCTACCGAGACAGTTGCTGGAAACACCATATATTTT

CDR3 length: 15
clone size: few
J gene: TRBJ2-1
V gene: TRBV6-1
D gene: TRBD2
CDR3 protein: CASSEDSGGNNEQFF
CDR3 DNA: TGTGCCAGCAGTGAAGATAGCGGGGGAAACAATGAGCAGTTCTTC

CDR3 length: 16
clone size: NA
J gene: TRBJ2-7
V gene: TRBV18
D gene: TRBD2
CDR3 protein: CASSPTDTGGKNEQYF
CDR3 DNA: TGTGCCAGCTCACCTACCGACACGGGGGGGAAGAACGAGCAGTACTTC

CDR3 length: 12
clone size: NA
J gene: TRBJ2-7
V gene: TRBV14
D gene: TRBD1
CDR3 protein: CASGQGSYEQYF
CDR3 DNA: TGTGCCAGCGGACAGGGGAGTTACGAGCAGTACTTC

CDR3 length: 12
clone size: NA
J gene: TRBJ2-7
V gene: TRBV30
D gene: TRBD1
CDR3 protein: CAWSVRTGTGSF
CDR3 DNA: TGTGCCTGGAGTGTACGAACCGGGACAGGGAGCTTC

CDR3 length: 13
clone size: NA
J gene: TRBJ2-2
V gene: TRBV30
D gene: NA
CDR3 protein: CAWRLQITGELFF
CDR3 DNA: TGTGCCTGGAGATTACAGATTACCGGGGAGCTGTTTTTT

CDR3 length: 12
clone size: NA
J gene: TRBJ1-5
V gene: TRBV15
D gene: NA
CDR3 protein: CATRDYNQPQHF
CDR3 DNA: TGTGCCACCAGGGACTACAATCAGCCCCAGCATTTT

CDR3 length: 14
clone size: NA
J gene: TRBJ1-2
V gene: TRBV3-1/TRBV3-2
D gene: TRBD1
CDR3 protein: CASSQLDRNYGYTF
CDR3 DNA: TGTGCCAGCAGCCAACTGGACAGGAACTATGGCTACACCTTC

CDR3 length: 16
clone size: NA
J gene: TRBJ1-1
V gene: TRBV4-2
D gene: TRBD1
CDR3 protein: CASTPEPGQGATEAFF
CDR3 DNA: TGTGCCAGCACCCCAGAACCGGGACAGGGGGCTACTGAAGCTTTCTTT

CDR3 length: 15
clone size: once
J gene: TRBJ2-3
V gene: TRBV4-2
D gene: NA
CDR3 protein: CASSAKGDDTDTQYF
CDR3 DNA: TGTGCCAGCAGCGCGAAGGGGGACGACACAGATACGCAGTATTTT

CDR3 length: 14
clone size: NA
J gene: TRBJ2-5
V gene: TRBV7-8
D gene: TRBD2
CDR3 protein: CASSFGGGRETQYF
CDR3 DNA: TGTGCCAGCAGCTTTGGCGGGGGGCGTGAGACCCAGTACTTC

CDR3 length: 17
clone size: NA
J gene: TRBJ1-2
V gene: TRBV4-2
D gene: TRBD1
CDR3 protein: CASSQFVPGTGDYGYTF
CDR3 DNA: TGTGCCAGCAGCCAATTTGTCCCAGGCACAGGGGACTATGGCTACACCTTC

CDR3 length: 16
clone size: NA
J gene: TRBJ1-4
V gene: TRBV4-2
D gene: TRBD1
CDR3 protein: CASSQGRGPGGEKLFF
CDR3 DNA: TGTGCCAGCAGCCAAGGACGGGGGCCAGGGGGGGAAAAACTGTTTTTT

CDR3 length: 16
clone size: NA
J gene: TRBJ2-7
V gene: TRBV19
D gene: NA
CDR3 protein: CASSMGGLPSSYEQYF
CDR3 DNA: TGTGCCAGTAGTATGGGGGGATTACCGAGCTCCTACGAGCAGTACTTC

CDR3 length: 15
clone size: NA
J gene: TRBJ2-7
V gene: TRBV9
D gene: TRBD1
CDR3 protein: CASSVDTGASYEQYF
CDR3 DNA: TGTGCCAGCAGCGTAGATACAGGGGCTTCTTACGAGCAGTACTTC

CDR3 length: 14
clone size: NA
J gene: TRBJ1-4
V gene: TRBV6-5
D gene: NA
CDR3 protein: CASRPDPPAEKLFF
CDR3 DNA: TGTGCCAGCAGGCCCGACCCCCCAGCGGAAAAACTGTTTTTT

CDR3 length: 14
clone size: NA
J gene: TRBJ2-5
V gene: TRBV3-1/TRBV3-2
D gene: NA
CDR3 protein: CASSQVDSKETQYF
CDR3 DNA: TGTGCCAGCAGCCAAGTAGATAGCAAAGAGACCCAGTACTTC

CDR3 length: 13
clone size: NA
J gene: TRBJ2-1
V gene: TRBV7-3
D gene: TRBD2
CDR3 protein: CASSRGLANEQFF
CDR3 DNA: TGTGCCAGCAGCCGCGGACTAGCCAACGAGCAGTTCTTC

CDR3 length: 14
clone size: NA
J gene: TRBJ2-1
V gene: TRBV28
D gene: NA
CDR3 protein: CASSLSGRRAEQFF
CDR3 DNA: TGTGCCAGCAGTTTATCTGGGCGGAGGGCCGAGCAGTTCTTC